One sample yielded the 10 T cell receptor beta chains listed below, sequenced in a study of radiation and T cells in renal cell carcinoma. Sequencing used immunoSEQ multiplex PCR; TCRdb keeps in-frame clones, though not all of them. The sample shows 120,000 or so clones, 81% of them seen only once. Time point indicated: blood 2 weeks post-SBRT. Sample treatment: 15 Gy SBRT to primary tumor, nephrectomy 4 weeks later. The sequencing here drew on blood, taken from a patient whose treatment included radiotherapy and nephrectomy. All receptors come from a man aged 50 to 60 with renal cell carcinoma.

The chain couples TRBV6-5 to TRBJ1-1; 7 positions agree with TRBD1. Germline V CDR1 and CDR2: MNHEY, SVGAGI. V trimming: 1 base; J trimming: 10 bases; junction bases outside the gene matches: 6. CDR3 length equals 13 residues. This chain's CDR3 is CASSYFTGAGAFF. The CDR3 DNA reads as TGTGCCAGCAGTTACTTTACAGGGGCAGGAGCTTTCTTT.

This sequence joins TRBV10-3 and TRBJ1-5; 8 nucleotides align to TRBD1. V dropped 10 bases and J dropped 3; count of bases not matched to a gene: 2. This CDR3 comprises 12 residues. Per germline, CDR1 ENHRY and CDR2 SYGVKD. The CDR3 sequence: CATRGPNQPQHF. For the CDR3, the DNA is TGTGCCACCAGGGGGCCCAATCAGCCCCAGCATTTT.

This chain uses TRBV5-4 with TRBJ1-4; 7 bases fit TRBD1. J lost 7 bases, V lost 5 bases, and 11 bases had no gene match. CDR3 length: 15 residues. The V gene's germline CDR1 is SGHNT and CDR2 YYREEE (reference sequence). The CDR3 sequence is CASRTEGAIGEKLFF. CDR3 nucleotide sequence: TGTGCCAGCAGAACGGAGGGGGCGATCGGTGAAAAACTGTTTTTT.

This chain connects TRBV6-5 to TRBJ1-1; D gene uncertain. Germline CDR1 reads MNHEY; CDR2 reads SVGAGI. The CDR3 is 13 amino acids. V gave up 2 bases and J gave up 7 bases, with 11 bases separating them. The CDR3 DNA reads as TGTGCCAGCAGTTACCGAGGAGGGCATGAAGCTTTCTTT. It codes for CASSYRGGHEAFF.

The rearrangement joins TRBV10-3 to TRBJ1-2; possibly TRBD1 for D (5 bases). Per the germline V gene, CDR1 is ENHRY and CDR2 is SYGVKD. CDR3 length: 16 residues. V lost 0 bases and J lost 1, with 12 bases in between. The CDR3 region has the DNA TGTGCCATCAGTGAGTCACCCAGGGATTTTAACTATGGCTACACCTTC. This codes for CAISESPRDFNYGYTF.

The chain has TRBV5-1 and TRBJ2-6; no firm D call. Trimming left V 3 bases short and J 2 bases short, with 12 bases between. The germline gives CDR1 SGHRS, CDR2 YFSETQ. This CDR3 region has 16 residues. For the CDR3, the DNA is TGCGCCAGCAGCTCCCTCACATTACCTGGGGCCAACGTCCTGACTTTC. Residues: CASSSLTLPGANVLTF.

The CDR3 reads CAWSVRGSTEAFF. In DNA form, the CDR3 reads TGTGCCTGGAGTGTACGGGGAAGCACTGAAGCTTTCTTT. The chain is built from TRBV30 and TRBJ1-1; D unresolved. CDR3 length equals 13 residues. V lost 0 bases and J lost 4, with 9 bases in between. Germline V gene lookup returns CDR1 GTSNPN and CDR2 SVGIG (reference sequence).

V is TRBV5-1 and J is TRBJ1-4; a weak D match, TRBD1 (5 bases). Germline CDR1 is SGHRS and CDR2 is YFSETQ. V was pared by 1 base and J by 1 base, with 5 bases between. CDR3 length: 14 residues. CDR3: CASSLQGTNEKLFF. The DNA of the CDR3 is TGCGCCAGCAGCTTGCAGGGAACTAATGAAAAACTGTTTTTT. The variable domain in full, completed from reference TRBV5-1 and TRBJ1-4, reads KAGVTQTPRYLIKTRGQQVTLSCSPISGHRSVSWYQQTPGQGLQFLFEYFSETQRNKGNFPGRFSGRQFSNSRSEMNVSTLELGDSALYLCASSLQGTNEKLFFGSGTQLSVL.

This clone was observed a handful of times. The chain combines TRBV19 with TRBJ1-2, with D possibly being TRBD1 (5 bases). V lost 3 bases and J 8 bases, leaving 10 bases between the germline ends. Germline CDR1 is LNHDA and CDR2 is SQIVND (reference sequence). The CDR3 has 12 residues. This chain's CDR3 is CASSILGRGYTF. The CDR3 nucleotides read TGTGCCAGTAGTATTCTGGGGCGCGGCTACACCTTC.

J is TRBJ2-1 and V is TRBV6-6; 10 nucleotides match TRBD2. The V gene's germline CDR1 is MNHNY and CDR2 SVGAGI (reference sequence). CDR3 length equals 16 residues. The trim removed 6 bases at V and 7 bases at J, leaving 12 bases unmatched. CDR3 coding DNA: TGTGCCAGCAGAAATCGAGCGGGAGGGCCGGGGAATGAGCAGTTCTTC. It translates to CASRNRAGGPGNEQFF.